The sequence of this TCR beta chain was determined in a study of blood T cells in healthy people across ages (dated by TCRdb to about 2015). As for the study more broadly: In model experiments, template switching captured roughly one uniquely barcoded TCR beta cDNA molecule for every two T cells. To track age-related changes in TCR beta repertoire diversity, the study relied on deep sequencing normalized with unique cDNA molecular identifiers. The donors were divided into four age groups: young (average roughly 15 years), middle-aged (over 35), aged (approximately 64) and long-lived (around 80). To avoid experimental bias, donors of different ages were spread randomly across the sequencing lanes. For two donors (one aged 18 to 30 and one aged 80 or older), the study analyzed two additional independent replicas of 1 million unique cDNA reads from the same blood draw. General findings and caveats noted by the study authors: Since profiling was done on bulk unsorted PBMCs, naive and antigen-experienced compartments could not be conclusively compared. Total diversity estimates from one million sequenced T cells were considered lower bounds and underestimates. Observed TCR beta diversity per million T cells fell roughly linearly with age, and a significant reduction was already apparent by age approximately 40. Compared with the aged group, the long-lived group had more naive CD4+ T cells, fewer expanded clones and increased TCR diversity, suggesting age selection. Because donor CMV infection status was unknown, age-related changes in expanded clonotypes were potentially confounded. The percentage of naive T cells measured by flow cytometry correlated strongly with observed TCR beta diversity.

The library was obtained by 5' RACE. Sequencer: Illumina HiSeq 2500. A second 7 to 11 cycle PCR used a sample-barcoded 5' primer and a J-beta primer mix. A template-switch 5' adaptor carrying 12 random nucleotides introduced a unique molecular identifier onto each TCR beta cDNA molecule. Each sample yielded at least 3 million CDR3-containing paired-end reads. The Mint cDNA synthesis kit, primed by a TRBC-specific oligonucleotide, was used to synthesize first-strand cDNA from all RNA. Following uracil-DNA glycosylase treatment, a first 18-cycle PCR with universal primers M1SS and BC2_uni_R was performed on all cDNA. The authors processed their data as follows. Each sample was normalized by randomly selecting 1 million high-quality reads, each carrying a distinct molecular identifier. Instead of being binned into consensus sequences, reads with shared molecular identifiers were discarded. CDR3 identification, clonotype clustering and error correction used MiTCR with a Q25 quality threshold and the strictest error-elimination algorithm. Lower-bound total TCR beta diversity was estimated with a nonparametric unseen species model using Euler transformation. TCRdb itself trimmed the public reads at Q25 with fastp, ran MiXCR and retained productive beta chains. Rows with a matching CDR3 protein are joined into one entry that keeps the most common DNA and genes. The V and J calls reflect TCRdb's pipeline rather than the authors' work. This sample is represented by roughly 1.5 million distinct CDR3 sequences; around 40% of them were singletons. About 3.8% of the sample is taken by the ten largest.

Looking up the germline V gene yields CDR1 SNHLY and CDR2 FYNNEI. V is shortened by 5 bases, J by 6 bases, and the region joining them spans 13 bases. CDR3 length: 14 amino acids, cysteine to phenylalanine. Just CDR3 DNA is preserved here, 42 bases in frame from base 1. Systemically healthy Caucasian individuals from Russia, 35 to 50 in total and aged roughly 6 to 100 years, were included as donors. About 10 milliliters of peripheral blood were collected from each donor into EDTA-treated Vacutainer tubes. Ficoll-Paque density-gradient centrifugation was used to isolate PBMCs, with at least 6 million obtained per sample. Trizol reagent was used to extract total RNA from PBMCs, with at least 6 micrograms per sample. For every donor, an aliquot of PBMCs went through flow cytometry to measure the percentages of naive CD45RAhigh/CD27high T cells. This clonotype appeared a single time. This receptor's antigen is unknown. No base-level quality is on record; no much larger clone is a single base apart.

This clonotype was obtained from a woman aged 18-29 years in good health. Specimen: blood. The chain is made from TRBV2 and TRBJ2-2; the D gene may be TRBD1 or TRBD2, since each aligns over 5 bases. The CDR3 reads CASSPGTSAGELFF. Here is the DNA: TGTGCCAGCAGTCCCGGGACCTCGGCCGGGGAGCTGTTTTTT.